The rows below give T cell receptor beta chains drawn from one sample of a study of blood T cell repertoires in COVID-19. TCRdb's table, derived via immunoSEQ multiplex PCR, lists solely in-frame clones and lacks some. The sample contains some 320,000 clones, 85% to 95% of which appear only once. The sample consisted of PBMCs or T cells enriched from blood (not recorded which). The receptors originated from a woman aged 25 to 45 who had been exposed to COVID-19. Both conserved end residues are part of each CDR3.

j_call v_call cdr3_aa
TRBJ2-7 TRBV25-1 CASSGTGYYYEQYF
TRBJ1-4 TRBV10-2 CASSERGGGDEKLFF
TRBJ2-5 TRBV6-2/TRBV6-3 CASSYFGTGGETQYF
TRBJ1-6 TRBV3-1/TRBV3-2 CASSLRPRYNSPLHF
TRBJ1-4 TRBV4-1 CASSQEGQGGINEKLFF
TRBJ1-5 TRBV2 CASSEGQGAWRQPQHF
TRBJ1-5 TRBV7-8 CASSSQPGQGKNQPQHF
TRBJ2-7 TRBV5-1 CASSLWTVGYEQYF
TRBJ2-5 TRBV2 CASGRLGTSGETQYF
TRBJ1-1 TRBV5-1 CASSFEGGGVPTEAFF
TRBJ2-6 TRBV21-1 CASSKVVRGKTPSGANVLTF
TRBJ1-6 TRBV28 CASSRDRGSPLHF
TRBJ1-6 TRBV30 CAWNQASYNSPLHF
TRBJ1-1 TRBV9 CASSAGTGGNTEAFF
TRBJ1-2 TRBV4-3 CASSELGAKGFNYGYTF
TRBJ2-7 TRBV5-8 CASRYRGRTYEQYF
TRBJ2-1 TRBV9 CASSVSLAGAYNEQFF
TRBJ1-6 TRBV5-1 CASATQGNSPLHF
TRBJ1-1 TRBV2 CASGRAQRDTEAFF
TRBJ2-3 TRBV19 CASSMTGTGFADTQYF
TRBJ1-4 TRBV9 CASSPGVNREKLFF
TRBJ2-7 TRBV19 CASSEGGFYEQYF
TRBJ2-2 TRBV2 CASSDRNRAGELFF
TRBJ1-5 TRBV7-8 CASSGDRRVPQHF
TRBJ1-1 TRBV19 CASSLGRGTEAFF
TRBJ1-5 TRBV5-1 CASSLARGQPQHF
TRBJ1-5 TRBV25-1 CASSEMGALPQHF
TRBJ2-3 TRBV3-1/TRBV3-2 CASSQVRGSDTQYF
TRBJ1-6 TRBV2 CASSNTGTFVQSPLHF
TRBJ1-6 TRBV4-2 CASSQAEDIYNSPLHF
TRBJ2-2 TRBV3-1/TRBV3-2 CASRPGTGELFF